This section outlines one T cell receptor (beta chain) sequence together with its context. The sample originates from a study of blood T cell repertoires in COVID-19. The V segment lost 0 bases and the J segment 2 bases; nucleotides outside the gene matches: 0. Germline values: CDR1 LGHNA, CDR2 YNFKEQ. The CDR3 totals 17 residues. Clones were read by immunoSEQ multiplex PCR, and TCRdb kept only the in-frame ones, dropping some. The data hold 140,000 or so clones, with 80% observed a single time. The receptor was derived from a woman between 50 and 59 years old with acute or convalescent COVID-19. The chain employs TRBV4-2 and TRBJ2-1; 14 nucleotides match TRBD2. Sequencing was carried out using peripheral blood. The DNA for the CDR3 is TGTGCCAGCAGCCAAGAGACTAGCGGGGGGGCCTACAATGAGCAGTTCTTC. Translated, it gives CASSQETSGGAYNEQFF.